Presented here are 29 T cell receptor beta chains from one specimen sequenced in a study of T cells expressing NK-cell markers. No DNA is given; TCRdb re-called the 5' RACE reads and lists each CDR3 protein once. Its listing shows approximately 460,000 distinct CDR3 sequences. The specimen sequenced was blood T cells: a sorted CD56 or NKG2C T cell subset, CD4+ or CD8+ T cells, or bulk PBMC T cells (not recorded which). These receptors were collected from a woman aged 18-69 years in good health.

The V call is TRBV6-5, the J call TRBJ2-1; TCRdb names TRBD2, which stays unverified in the absence of DNA. This CDR3 has 11 amino acids. CDR1 is MNHEY and CDR2 is SVGAGI in the germline V gene. CDR3 sequence: CASRATDEQFF.

This rearrangement joins TRBV6-4 to TRBJ1-1; the D call of TRBD1 rests on TCRdb alone, since no DNA is present to check it. This CDR3 is built from 14 residues. Germline CDR1 and CDR2: MRHNA and SNTAGT. CDR3 sequence: CASSARGAVGRAFF.

The rearrangement links TRBV20-1 to TRBJ1-1; TCRdb picks TRBD1, but there is no DNA to check that call. This CDR3 is 15 amino acids long. Per the germline V gene, CDR1 is DFQATT and CDR2 is SNEGSKA (reference sequence). CDR3: CSARVQGNQYTEAFF.

This chain links TRBV7-2 with TRBJ2-2; TCRdb indicates TRBD1, and absent DNA this call remains unverified. The CDR3 spans 16 residues. Per the germline V gene, CDR1 is SGHTA and CDR2 is FQGNSA. The CDR3 spells CASSRTRTGNTGELFF.

The chain carries TRBV30 and TRBJ1-2; TCRdb indicates TRBD1, and absent DNA this call remains unverified. This CDR3 region has 13 residues. The germline CDR1 and CDR2 sequences are GTSNPN and SVGIG (reference sequence). The chain's CDR3 is CAWSETGTSGYTF.

The chain employs TRBV19 and TRBJ2-6. The CDR3 length is 14 residues. Germline loops: CDR1 LNHDA, CDR2 SQIVND (reference sequence). CDR3 residues: CASSIGSGANVLTF.

The chain employs TRBV4-3 and TRBJ2-1; the D call from TCRdb, TRBD2, cannot be confirmed without DNA. CDR3 length equals 17 residues. In germline, CDR1 is LGHNA, CDR2 YSLEER. The CDR3 here is CASSQEYASGFFPKQFF.

The CDR3 here is CASSQGLAGTLTDTQYF. This chain connects TRBV14 to TRBJ2-3; TCRdb's assignment of TRBD2 cannot be checked, as there is no DNA. Germline-derived CDR1 and CDR2 are SGHDN and FVKESK. The CDR3 has 17 residues.

The chain joins TRBV29-1 to TRBJ2-1; TCRdb lists TRBD2, though no DNA is available to test this call. Germline V lookup: CDR1 SQVTM, CDR2 ANQGSEA. This CDR3 is built from 15 residues. CDR3 amino acids: CSVRGGTRGSYEQFF.

The chain couples TRBV7-8 to TRBJ1-1; the D call of TRBD1 rests on TCRdb alone, since no DNA is present to check it. The CDR3 totals 15 residues. Germline lookup yields CDR1 SGHVS and CDR2 FQNEAQ. Here the CDR3 reads CASSLRGAGDTEAYF.

The V gene is TRBV29-1, the J gene TRBJ1-2; there is no DNA to check the TCRdb D call of TRBD1. The germline gives CDR1 SQVTM, CDR2 ANQGSEA. The CDR3 is made up of 13 amino acids. This CDR3 reads CSVDRGPLYGYTF.

V is TRBV10-3 and J is TRBJ2-7; TCRdb's D call of TRBD2 is untestable without DNA. The CDR3 extends over 15 amino acids. The germline V gene encodes CDR1 ENHRY and CDR2 SYGVKD. CDR3: CAISEANSVTYEQYF.

The V gene is TRBV5-1, the J gene TRBJ2-7; lacking DNA, the TRBD2 call made by TCRdb goes unchecked. Germline values: CDR1 SGHRS, CDR2 YFSETQ. The CDR3 extends over 15 amino acids. This CDR3 is CASSQPGDWSYEQYF. The full variable domain, in which reference TRBV5-1 and TRBJ2-7 provide the parts outside the CDR3, is KAGVTQTPRYLIKTRGQQVTLSCSPISGHRSVSWYQQTPGQGLQFLFEYFSETQRNKGNFPGRFSGRQFSNSRSEMNVSTLELGDSALYLCASSQPGDWSYEQYFGPGTRLTVT.

The V gene is TRBV18, the J gene TRBJ2-4; TCRdb designates TRBD1, a call that cannot be tested without DNA. This CDR3 comprises 15 residues. Germline assignment: CDR1 KGHSH and CDR2 LQKENI. Here the CDR3 reads CASSLHGGTENIQYF. Supplemented by reference TRBV18 and TRBJ2-4, the full variable domain reads NAGVMQNPRHLVRRRGQEARLRCSPMKGHSHVYWYRQLPEEGLKFMVYLQKENIIDESGMPKERFSAEFPKEGPSILRIQQVVRGDSAAYFCASSLHGGTENIQYFGAGTRLSVL.

CDR3 in amino acids: CASSGGRVGSGQPQHF. This chain uses TRBV7-2 with TRBJ1-5. The CDR3 spans 16 residues. CDR1 SGHTA and CDR2 FQGNSA come from the germline V gene.

This chain links TRBV29-1 with TRBJ2-3; checking the TCRdb D call of TRBD1 is not possible without DNA. The CDR3 covers 11 residues. Germline CDR1 SQVTM, CDR2 ANQGSEA. Here the CDR3 reads CSGGWADTQYF.

This sequence joins TRBV5-4 and TRBJ2-1; TCRdb reports TRBD2, a call that lacks DNA to check it against. From germline, CDR1 is SGHNT and CDR2 YYREEE (reference sequence). The CDR3 is 15 residues long. The CDR3 region is CASSLIAGIHNEQFF.

This chain joins TRBV29-1 and TRBJ2-2. Germline assignment: CDR1 SQVTM and CDR2 ANQGSEA. This CDR3 region has 15 residues. This CDR3 is CSVEDSAFRTGELFF.

The chain's CDR3 is CSGYNRPGQETQYF. The chain uses TRBV29-1 and TRBJ2-5; the TCRdb D gene call, TRBD2, has no DNA to confirm it. CDR3 length: 14 amino acids. Germline loops: CDR1 SQVTM, CDR2 ANQGSEA.

V usage is TRBV7-6 and J usage is TRBJ2-1; TCRdb gives TRBD1 as the D gene, but with no DNA this cannot be confirmed. From germline, CDR1 is SGHVS and CDR2 FNYEAQ. The CDR3 extends over 16 amino acids. The chain's CDR3 is CASSLVQGELTNEQFF.

The chain carries TRBV9 and TRBJ1-5; the D call of TRBD1 rests on TCRdb alone, since no DNA is present to check it. This CDR3 region has 17 residues. In germline, CDR1 is SGDLS, CDR2 YYNGEE. CDR3 loop: CASSTRWGQGANQPQHF.

V is TRBV12-3 or TRBV12-4 and J is TRBJ2-1; TCRdb outputs TRBD2, but without DNA this stays unchecked. CDR3 length equals 19 residues. This chain's CDR3 is CASTSLGGSGLGPSDEQFF.

This rearrangement joins TRBV19 to TRBJ2-7; TCRdb's D call of TRBD2 is untestable without DNA. Germline V gives CDR1 LNHDA, CDR2 SQIVND (reference sequence). The CDR3 is 16 residues long. CDR3 loop: CASSIASGSNLYEQYF.

This chain uses TRBV5-6 with TRBJ2-7; TCRdb names TRBD2, which stays unverified in the absence of DNA. The CDR3 contains 12 residues. Germline CDR1 is SGHDT and CDR2 is YYEEEE. The CDR3 spells CASSLFAGGPQF.

The chain links TRBV11-2 to TRBJ2-3; there is no DNA to check the TCRdb D call of TRBD1. Germline CDR1 reads SGHAT; CDR2 reads FQNNGV. This CDR3 region has 15 residues. The CDR3 reads CASSALRGYTDTQYF. Together with reference TRBV11-2 and TRBJ2-3, the CDR3 gives the full variable domain: EAGVAQSPRYKIIEKRQSVAFWCNPISGHATLYWYQQILGQGPKLLIQFQNNGVVDDSQLPKDRFSAERLKGVDSTLKIQPAKLEDSAVYLCASSALRGYTDTQYFGPGTRLTVL.

This rearrangement joins TRBV29-1 to TRBJ2-1; TCRdb gives TRBD1 as the D gene, but with no DNA this cannot be confirmed. This CDR3 region has 12 residues. From germline, CDR1 is SQVTM and CDR2 ANQGSEA. Here the CDR3 reads CSVGDSYNEQFF.

The gene calls are TRBV6-2 or TRBV6-3 and TRBJ2-3; checking the TCRdb D call of TRBD2 is not possible without DNA. The CDR3 runs 14 residues. CDR1 MNHEY and CDR2 SVGEGT come from the germline V gene. The CDR3 here is CASSYLLRTDTQYF.

The V and J genes are TRBV6-1 and TRBJ2-5; TCRdb's D call of TRBD2 is untestable without DNA. The CDR3 contains 13 residues. Germline V lookup: CDR1 MNHNS, CDR2 SASEGT. This CDR3 is CASKDGRDETQYF.

The chain has TRBV7-8 and TRBJ1-6; TCRdb selects TRBD1, and the lack of DNA leaves this call unchecked. Germline values: CDR1 SGHVS, CDR2 FQNEAQ. There are 17 residues in the CDR3. This CDR3 reads CASSSHQGSSYNSPLHF.